The clone carrying this T cell receptor beta chain occurred a few times. These data belong to a study of cytomegalovirus exposure and HLA in healthy donors. The PCR used 60 Vbeta and 13 Jbeta primers. The assay was immunoSEQ multiplex PCR, and TCRdb's table has in-frame clones only and misses some. Of fewer than 250,000 clones in the sample, roughly 70% were seen once. Germline trimming cut 6 bases from V and 1 base from J; bases unmatched to any gene: 9. The CDR3 contains 15 residues. Per germline, CDR1 MNHEY and CDR2 SMNVEV (reference sequence). This TCR came from a woman under 40 in good health and CMV-seronegative. The sequenced material came from PBMCs. The rearrangement links TRBV27 to TRBJ2-7; 7 positions agree with TRBD2. The CDR3 spells CASRPPGGESYEQYF. The CDR3 DNA follows: TGTGCCAGCAGACCGCCTGGGGGGGAGTCCTACGAGCAGTACTTC.